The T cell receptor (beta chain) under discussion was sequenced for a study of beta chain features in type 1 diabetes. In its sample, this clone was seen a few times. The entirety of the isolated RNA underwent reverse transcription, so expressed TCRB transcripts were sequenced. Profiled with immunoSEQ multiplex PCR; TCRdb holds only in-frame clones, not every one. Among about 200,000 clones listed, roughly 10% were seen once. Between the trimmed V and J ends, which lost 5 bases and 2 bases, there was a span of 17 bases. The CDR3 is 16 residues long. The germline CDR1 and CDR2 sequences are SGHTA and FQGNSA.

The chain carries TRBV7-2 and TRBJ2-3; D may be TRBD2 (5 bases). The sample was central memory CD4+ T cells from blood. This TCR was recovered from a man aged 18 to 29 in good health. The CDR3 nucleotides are TGTGCCAGCAGCCCTTCCGGGAACCCCTACACAGATACGCAGTATTTT. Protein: CASSPSGNPYTDTQYF.